Sequencing of this TCR beta chain was carried out in a study of shared clonotypes between healthy human individuals. General study points: Approximately 4.9% of naive CD4 clonotypes were shared across four donors. Rarefaction showed sorted-subset sequencing was incomplete despite large depth.

CDR1 and CDR2 (germline): SGHTA, FQGNSA. This CDR3 has 14 amino acids. V was clipped by 0 bases and J by 7 bases, with 12 bases between them. TCRdb's copy holds only in-frame clones and misses some; the assay was immunoSEQ multiplex PCR. The sample contains roughly 400,000 clones, 96% of which appear only once. As for this clone: Its antigen is not known.

Sequencing was done on a sample of memory CD8+ T cells sorted from blood. As to subset: CD45RO+ cells pooled with CCR7-negative TemRA cells. V and J are TRBV7-2 and TRBJ1-2, with no clear D. The receptor was isolated from a man aged 30 to 39 in good health. In DNA form, the CDR3 reads TGTGCCAGCAGCTTAGCTCCGAGCTCGGGTGGCTACACCTTC. It codes for CASSLAPSSGGYTF.